This T cell receptor beta chain was documented in a study of identifying expanded T cells in peripheral blood (dated by TCRdb to between 2019 and 2020). Context from the whole study: Technical replicates were generated by sequencing separate aliquots of the same genomic DNA pool, and four replicates were compared pairwise. On the study overall, not on this receptor specifically: For all healthy donors, the variance in clone template counts between roughly 2-week samples rose significantly as total template count increased. It was expected by the authors that biological variance in healthy repertoires might increase further over much longer intervals, such as months to years. Between technical replicates the binomial model flagged approximately 1.2 differentially abundant clones, whereas over two weeks the binomial model flagged about 15 and over roughly 4 weeks approximately 20. Across all healthy-donor time intervals, the beta-binomial model significantly cut both the number of clones called differentially abundant and the false-positive rate.

CDR1 KGHSH and CDR2 LQKENI were looked up in the germline V gene. From the cysteine up to the phenylalanine, the CDR3 has a length of 15 residues. Only the CDR3 part of the read is kept: 45 bases, read in frame from the first base. V gives up 2 bases and J gives up 3 bases, and the segment between their germline ends measures 11 bases. The immunoSEQ Assay, which uses bias-controlled multiplex PCR amplification of genomic DNA, was used to profile TCRbeta CDR3 regions. From the authors' description of their analysis: To quantify the absolute abundance of each unique TCRbeta CDR3 region, the sequences were collapsed and filtered. Differential abundance was tested with a binomial (Fisher-equivalent) model and with a beta-binomial model adding time-dependent variance fitted from healthy donors. Any clone with fewer than 5 combined templates was excluded, and a clone was called differentially abundant if its Benjamini-Hochberg FDR was below 0.01. Beta-binomial variance was modeled as a function of total template count across the two samples using the form v = (b*log(k)+a)^2. The source is immuneACCESS, and TCRdb retained only in-frame sequences with V and J called. Part of the clones is not carried over; for the studies checked, unresolved V genes explain less than half of this, and the remainder is unexplained. V, J and clone size are taken as reported in that table, and D and trimming were inferred from the DNA itself. The sample table shows 120,000 or so clones, and roughly 84% are seen once. The ten biggest clones cover more than 2.5% of the sample.

No immune events, such as infections, were documented for the healthy donors during the collection period. To calibrate time-dependent variance in a beta-binomial model of T-cell clone differential abundance, blood repertoires from healthy donors were used as a training cohort. The training cohort included 10 healthy donors, of whom 3 were female and 7 were male. On average the donors were about 45 years old, and their ages spanned about 25 to 64 years. Whole blood from each healthy donor was obtained from a commercial supplier and was collected at three time points roughly 14 days apart. Genomic DNA was extracted from unsorted whole blood for immunosequencing. Comment on this clone: Which antigen it targets is not known. No per-base quality is available; no much larger clone lies one base away.

The receptor was isolated from a person between 18 and 75 years old in good health. Sequences were obtained from blood. The chain employs TRBV18 and TRBJ1-3; TRBD1 is perhaps the D gene, given 6 matching bases. The DNA reads as follows: TGTGCCAGCTCACCAACGGGGGCTAGTGGAAACACCATATATTTT. This translates into CASSPTGASGNTIYF.